This passage covers 32 T cell receptor beta chains from one sample sequenced in a study of shared clonotypes between healthy human individuals. This table comes from immunoSEQ multiplex PCR, and its TCRdb copy is limited to in-frame clones, with some not included. The table lists some 500,000 clones, 95% to 97% of them singletons. Sequenced material: naive CD4+ T cells sorted from blood. As for subset: CD45RA+ positively selected. All receptors come from a woman aged 30 to 39 in good health.

The chain links TRBV18 to TRBJ2-1, with D perhaps TRBD2 (6 bases). V was clipped by 0 bases and J by 3 bases, with 9 bases between them. Germline assignment: CDR1 KGHSH and CDR2 LQKENI. The CDR3 sequence is 15 residues long. The CDR3 sequence is CASSPPGTFYNEQFF. The CDR3 DNA reads TGTGCCAGCTCACCACCGGGGACTTTCTACAATGAGCAGTTCTTC.

V and J are TRBV2 and TRBJ2-7, with D uncertain. The germline V gene has CDR1 SNHLY and CDR2 FYNNEI. Deletions cut 4 bases from V and 2 bases from J, with 6 bases between. This CDR3 contains 12 residues. For the CDR3, the DNA is TGTGCCAGCAGTGGTCATACCTACGAGCAGTACTTC. Translating it yields CASSGHTYEQYF.

The chain combines TRBV5-1 with TRBJ2-4; 8 bases line up with TRBD1. Germline V gene sequence: CDR1 SGHRS, CDR2 YFSETQ. V lost 4 bases, J lost 3 bases, and 3 bases stayed unmatched. This CDR3 has 14 residues. The CDR3 loop is CASSKDRDKNIQYF. CDR3 sequence (DNA): TGCGCCAGCAGCAAGGACAGGGACAAAAACATTCAGTACTTC.

The CDR3, as DNA: TGTGCCAGCAGCTTAATCGGGAGGCTGACAGATACGCAGTATTTT. It specifies CASSLIGRLTDTQYF. The rearrangement links TRBV7-2 to TRBJ2-3; 7 bases agree with TRBD2. Germline V CDR1 and CDR2: SGHTA, FQGNSA. CDR3 length: 15 amino acids. Trimming removed 2 bases from V and 3 bases from J; junction bases left unmatched: 5.

This sequence joins TRBV28 and TRBJ2-7; 8 nucleotides agree with TRBD1. Unmatched junction bases numbered 14, after V lost 8 bases and J lost 2 bases. The germline V gene has CDR1 MDHEN and CDR2 SYDVKM. This CDR3 comprises 16 residues. CDR3 DNA: TGTGCCAGCTTATCCTCAGGGGGCGAAGGCCCCTACGAGCAGTACTTC. Its protein is CASLSSGGEGPYEQYF.

The rearrangement joins TRBV28 to TRBJ2-3; 10 positions match TRBD2. V lost 5 bases and J lost 5; bases outside the gene matches: 4. Germline CDR1 MDHEN, CDR2 SYDVKM. The CDR3 spans 14 residues. CDR3 amino acids: CASSTPSGRDTQYF. CDR3 DNA: TGTGCCAGCAGTACGCCTAGCGGGAGAGATACGCAGTATTTT.

The chain couples TRBV6-4 to TRBJ2-1; a possible D gene is TRBD1 (6 bases). CDR1 and CDR2 (germline): MRHNA, SNTAGT. Trimming cost V 6 bases and J 4 bases, with 16 bases left between them. The CDR3 sequence is 15 residues long. The CDR3 coding sequence is TGTGCCAGCAGCCGGGTGGGGACAACATACAATGAGCAGTTCTTC. It specifies CASSRVGTTYNEQFF.

The genes are TRBV19 and TRBJ2-6; 11 bases are shared with TRBD1. Germline V gene lookup returns CDR1 LNHDA and CDR2 SQIVND (reference sequence). V trimming: 5 bases; J trimming: 0 bases; junction bases outside the gene matches: 0. CDR3 length equals 16 residues. CDR3 in DNA: TGTGCCAGTAGTGGGACAGGGGGCTCTGGGGCCAACGTCCTGACTTTC. Its translation: CASSGTGGSGANVLTF.

In this sample, this clone turned up a few times. The chain has TRBV2 and TRBJ1-5, with D possibly matching TRBD1 (5 bases). CDR1 and CDR2 from the germline V gene are SNHLY and FYNNEI. This CDR3 comprises 15 residues. Between the trimmed V and J ends, which lost 1 base and 4 bases, there was a span of 11 bases. The CDR3 here is CASSEEGQGNQPQHF. The CDR3 coding sequence is TGTGCCAGCAGTGAAGAGGGGCAGGGAAATCAGCCCCAGCATTTT.

The CDR3 DNA reads TGTGCCAGCAGTGACGGCGGGAGGATCGCCGAGCAGTACTTC. Translating gives CASSDGGRIAEQYF. This chain uses TRBV25-1 with TRBJ2-7; 8 positions agree with TRBD2. In germline, CDR1 is MGHDK, CDR2 SYGVNS. After removal of 3 bases from V and 6 bases from J, the junction contained 7 bases not matched to a gene. The CDR3 spans 14 residues.

V is TRBV5-4 and J is TRBJ2-1; D might be TRBD2 (6 bases). CDR3 length: 15 residues. CDR1 is SGHNT, CDR2 YYREEE, per germline (reference sequence). V was trimmed by 5 bases and J by 2 bases, leaving 14 bases between them. The CDR3 region has the DNA TGTGCCAGCAGGTTCGGAGGGAGTCCCTACAATGAGCAGTTCTTC. Protein sequence: CASRFGGSPYNEQFF.

The J gene is TRBJ1-5, the V gene TRBV6-1; the D gene is possibly TRBD1 (5 bases). The V end lost 6 bases, the J end lost 6 bases, and 18 bases lay between the germline ends. This CDR3 spans 15 amino acids. Per germline, CDR1 MNHNS and CDR2 SASEGT. The CDR3 spells CASRDPGRTGQPQHF. CDR3 in DNA: TGTGCCAGCAGGGACCCAGGGCGCACGGGTCAGCCCCAGCATTTT.

The chain uses TRBV15 and TRBJ1-1; D unresolved. The germline V and J ends were trimmed by 1 base and 8 bases, with 5 bases remaining between them. Germline V lookup: CDR1 LNHNV, CDR2 YYDKDF (reference sequence). The CDR3 length is 11 residues. The CDR3 DNA follows: TGTGCCACCAGCAGAGGATCCGAAGCTTTCTTT. Translation: CATSRGSEAFF.

V gene TRBV7-9 combines with J gene TRBJ2-7; 8 nucleotides match TRBD1. V lost 7 bases and J lost 2; bases outside the gene matches: 10. Germline V gene lookup returns CDR1 SEHNR and CDR2 FQNEAQ (reference sequence). The CDR3 runs to 15 residues. This CDR3 reads CASIQGTGLAYEQYF. CDR3 DNA sequence: TGTGCCAGCATCCAAGGGACAGGCCTCGCCTACGAGCAGTACTTC.

The rearrangement joins TRBV18 to TRBJ2-7, with D uncertain. Trimming shortened V by 0 bases and J by 4 bases, and 1 base separated the two germline ends. The CDR3 is made up of 11 amino acids. From germline, CDR1 is KGHSH and CDR2 LQKENI. Written as DNA, the CDR3 is TGTGCCAGCTCACCACCGTACGAGCAGTACTTC. It is translated as CASSPPYEQYF.

V usage is TRBV6-5 and J usage is TRBJ2-7; TRBD2 is a possible D gene (5 bases). With 2 bases removed from V and 6 bases from J, the gap between germline ends came to 11 bases. Germline lookup yields CDR1 MNHEY and CDR2 SVGAGI. This CDR3 is 13 amino acids long. The CDR3 protein is CASSYTRGGEQYF. The CDR3, as DNA: TGTGCCAGCAGTTACACCCGGGGTGGCGAGCAGTACTTC.

V and J are TRBV6-5 and TRBJ2-4; D may correspond to TRBD1 or TRBD2 (6 bases each). The CDR3 is made up of 9 amino acids. V shed 8 bases and J shed 15 bases, with 11 bases lying between them. Germline loops: CDR1 MNHEY, CDR2 SVGAGI. CDR3 loop: CASAKGGYF. Written as DNA, the CDR3 is TGTGCCAGCGCCAAGGGGGGGTACTTC.

The gene calls are TRBV19 and TRBJ2-7; D is possibly TRBD1 (5 bases). CDR1 and CDR2 (germline): LNHDA, SQIVND (reference sequence). This CDR3 is built from 15 residues. The germline V and J ends were trimmed by 8 bases and 0 bases, with 17 bases remaining between them. The CDR3 sequence is CASEPGQGPSYEQYF. CDR3 coding DNA: TGTGCCAGTGAGCCGGGTCAGGGTCCCTCCTACGAGCAGTACTTC.

This clone appeared a few times. The V and J genes are TRBV19 and TRBJ1-1; TRBD1 might be the D (5 bases). Germline loops: CDR1 LNHDA, CDR2 SQIVND (reference sequence). V lost 3 bases, J lost 1 base, and 12 bases lay in between. CDR3 length: 15 amino acids. CDR3 in amino acids: CASSIVQEGNTEAFF. The CDR3 nucleotides read TGTGCCAGTAGTATCGTACAGGAGGGGAACACTGAAGCTTTCTTT.

V usage is TRBV25-1 and J usage is TRBJ2-7, with a weak D call TRBD2 (6 bases). The CDR3 spans 12 residues. Deletions cut 5 bases from V and 3 bases from J, with 8 bases between. CDR1 and CDR2 (germline): MGHDK, SYGVNS. The CDR3 DNA follows: TGTGCCAGCAGTCGGGGGAGCTACGAGCAGTACTTC. This sequence encodes CASSRGSYEQYF.

This clone has just a few counts. The rearrangement joins TRBV19 to TRBJ2-6; D is ambiguous. The CDR3 length is 16 residues. CDR1 and CDR2 (germline): LNHDA, SQIVND (reference sequence). V lost 7 bases, J lost 1 base, and 14 bases lay in between. The CDR3 is CASKLGARSGANVLTF. DNA of the CDR3: TGTGCCAGTAAGCTGGGTGCCCGTTCTGGGGCCAACGTCCTGACTTTC.

The CDR3 sequence: CASSSGTPQDTQYF. CDR3 nucleotides: TGCGCCAGCAGCAGCGGGACTCCGCAGGATACGCAGTATTTT. J is TRBJ2-3 and V is TRBV5-1, with TRBD2 matching over 7 bases. This CDR3 is 14 amino acids long. Germline V gene sequence: CDR1 SGHRS, CDR2 YFSETQ. The V and J ends lost 4 bases and 6 bases, in that order; junction bases with no gene match: 8.

The genes are TRBV4-2 and TRBJ2-1, with D perhaps matching TRBD1 (5 bases). The CDR3 spans 16 residues. CDR1 and CDR2 (germline): LGHNA, YNFKEQ. Trimming took off 4 bases at V and 5 bases at J, with 18 bases between the two ends. CDR3 residues: CASSRAHGEGDNEQFF. CDR3 nucleotides: TGTGCCAGCAGCCGAGCTCACGGAGAAGGGGACAATGAGCAGTTCTTC.

The DNA for the CDR3 is TGTGCCAGCAGACCTTACGACAGGGATAATGAAAAACTGTTTTTT. Translated: CASRPYDRDNEKLFF. The V and J genes are TRBV5-6 and TRBJ1-4; TRBD1 matches 7 bases. The CDR3 spans 15 residues. Trimming cost V 5 bases and J 4 bases; bases outside gene matches: 8. Germline-derived CDR1 and CDR2 are SGHDT and YYEEEE. Using reference TRBV5-6 and TRBJ1-4 for the parts outside the CDR3, the full variable domain is DAGVTQSPTHLIKTRGQQVTLRCSPKSGHDTVSWYQQALGQGPQFIFQYYEEEERQRGNFPDRFSGHQFPNYSSELNVNALLLGDSALYLCASRPYDRDNEKLFFGSGTQLSVL.

V is TRBV18 and J is TRBJ2-7; possible D gene TRBD2, 6 bases. Germline lookup yields CDR1 KGHSH and CDR2 LQKENI. This CDR3 comprises 15 residues. V was trimmed by 3 bases and J by 0 bases, leaving 12 bases between them. The CDR3 DNA reads TGTGCCAGCTCACCTGGGCTAGCGATCTCCTACGAGCAGTACTTC. It encodes CASSPGLAISYEQYF.

The rearrangement uses TRBV5-1 and TRBJ1-2; the D gene is possibly TRBD1 (5 bases). The germline V gene has CDR1 SGHRS and CDR2 YFSETQ. The CDR3 loop spans 15 amino acids. Trimming cost V 0 bases and J 1 base, with 10 bases left between them. The CDR3 bases are TGCGCCAGCAGCTTGGGGGGCCTCCTTAACTATGGCTACACCTTC. As protein: CASSLGGLLNYGYTF.

The chain is built from TRBV6-4 and TRBJ1-1; tentative D call: TRBD1 (6 bases). Germline V gene lookup returns CDR1 MRHNA and CDR2 SNTAGT. The CDR3 totals 16 residues. V gave up 2 bases and J gave up 0 bases, with 13 bases separating them. The DNA of the CDR3 is TGTGCCAGCAGTGACGAGTCAGGGGTGGTGAACACTGAAGCTTTCTTT. This encodes CASSDESGVVNTEAFF.

The chain recombines TRBV7-2 with TRBJ2-3; D remains unclear. This CDR3 is built from 13 residues. The V gene's germline CDR1 is SGHTA and CDR2 FQGNSA. Trimming removed 1 base at V and 3 bases at J, with 5 bases between. In DNA form, the CDR3 reads TGTGCCAGCAGCTTAGTCAATACAGATACGCAGTATTTT. Its translation: CASSLVNTDTQYF.

The chain employs TRBV6-1 and TRBJ2-1; unclear D gene. The germline gives CDR1 MNHNS, CDR2 SASEGT. This CDR3 region has 15 residues. V lost 6 bases and J 5 bases, leaving 17 bases between the germline ends. The CDR3 DNA reads TGTGCCAGCAGCCCAACCCAAGGGATCAACAATGAGCAGTTCTTC. It codes for CASSPTQGINNEQFF.

This chain uses TRBV4-2 with TRBJ1-1, with D perhaps TRBD1 (5 bases). This CDR3 is 16 amino acids long. The germline CDR1 and CDR2 sequences are LGHNA and YNFKEQ. Deletions cut 4 bases from V and 1 base from J, with 16 bases between. This CDR3 is CASSLAEGKGNTEAFF. CDR3 bases: TGTGCCAGCAGCCTGGCGGAGGGGAAGGGGAACACTGAAGCTTTCTTT.

The J gene is TRBJ2-7, the V gene TRBV11-3; 8 bases line up with TRBD2. V gave up 5 bases and J gave up 1 base; unmatched junction bases: 10. The CDR3 totals 16 residues. Looked up from germline, CDR1 is SGHNT and CDR2 is YENEEA. CDR3 bases: TGTGCCAGCAGCCCCGGGCTAGCGGGCCTATCCTACGAGCAGTACTTC. Amino acid sequence: CASSPGLAGLSYEQYF.

The count of this clone is one. The J gene is TRBJ1-1, the V gene TRBV15, with D possibly being TRBD1 (5 bases). The CDR3 is made up of 17 amino acids. Germline lookup yields CDR1 LNHNV and CDR2 YYDKDF (reference sequence). With 6 bases removed from V and 0 bases from J, the gap between germline ends came to 20 bases. CDR3 sequence reads: CATRKKVGTGMNTEAFF. CDR3 nucleotide sequence: TGTGCCACCAGGAAAAAAGTAGGGACCGGCATGAACACTGAAGCTTTCTTT.